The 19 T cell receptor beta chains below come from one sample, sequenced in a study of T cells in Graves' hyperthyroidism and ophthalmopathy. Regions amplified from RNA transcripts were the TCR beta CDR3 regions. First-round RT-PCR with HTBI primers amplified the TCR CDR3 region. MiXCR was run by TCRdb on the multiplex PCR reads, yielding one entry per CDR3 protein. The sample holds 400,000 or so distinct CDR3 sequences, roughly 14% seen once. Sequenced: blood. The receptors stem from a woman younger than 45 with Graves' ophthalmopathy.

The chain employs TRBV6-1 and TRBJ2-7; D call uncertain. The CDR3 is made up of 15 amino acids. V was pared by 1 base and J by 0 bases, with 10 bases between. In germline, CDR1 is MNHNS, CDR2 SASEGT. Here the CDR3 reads CASSEGLSLSYEQYF. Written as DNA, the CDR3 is TGTGCCAGCAGTGAAGGGCTTTCCCTCTCCTACGAGCAGTACTTC.

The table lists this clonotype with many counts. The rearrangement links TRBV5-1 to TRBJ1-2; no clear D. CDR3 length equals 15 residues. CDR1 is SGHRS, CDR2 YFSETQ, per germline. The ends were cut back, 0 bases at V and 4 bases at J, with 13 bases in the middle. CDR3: CASSLGQVSPYGYTF. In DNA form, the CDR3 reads TGCGCCAGCAGCTTGGGGCAGGTTTCCCCCTATGGCTACACCTTC.

CDR3 loop: CASSAGGTGEYEKLFF. CDR3 nucleotides: TGTGCCAGCAGCGCCGGAGGGACAGGGGAGTATGAAAAACTGTTTTTT. The chain links TRBV9 to TRBJ1-4; 10 bases agree with TRBD1. Trimming at V came to 3 bases and at J to 6 bases, leaving 8 bases not matched to a gene. The CDR3 is 16 amino acids. CDR1 is SGDLS, CDR2 YYNGEE, per germline.

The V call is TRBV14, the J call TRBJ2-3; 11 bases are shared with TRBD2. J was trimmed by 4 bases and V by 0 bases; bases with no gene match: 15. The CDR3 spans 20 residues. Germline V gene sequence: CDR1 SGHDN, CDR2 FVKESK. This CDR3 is CASSQDIVSGGALSPDTQYF. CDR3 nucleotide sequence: TGTGCCAGCAGCCAAGATATTGTTAGCGGGGGGGCCCTTTCCCCAGATACGCAGTATTTT.

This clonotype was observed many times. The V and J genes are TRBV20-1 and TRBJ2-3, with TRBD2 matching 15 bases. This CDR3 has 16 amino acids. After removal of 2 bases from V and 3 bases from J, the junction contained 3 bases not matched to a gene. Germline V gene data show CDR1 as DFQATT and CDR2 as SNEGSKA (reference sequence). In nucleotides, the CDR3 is TGCAGTGCTAGACGGACTAGCGGGGGGGAAACAGATACGCAGTATTTT. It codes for CSARRTSGGETDTQYF.

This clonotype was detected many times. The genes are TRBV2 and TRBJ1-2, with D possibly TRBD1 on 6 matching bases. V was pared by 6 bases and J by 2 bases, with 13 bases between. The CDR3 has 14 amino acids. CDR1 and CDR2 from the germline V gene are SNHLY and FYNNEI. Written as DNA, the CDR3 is TGTGCCAGCAGCGGGACAAATTTAAACTATGGCTACACCTTC. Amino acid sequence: CASSGTNLNYGYTF.

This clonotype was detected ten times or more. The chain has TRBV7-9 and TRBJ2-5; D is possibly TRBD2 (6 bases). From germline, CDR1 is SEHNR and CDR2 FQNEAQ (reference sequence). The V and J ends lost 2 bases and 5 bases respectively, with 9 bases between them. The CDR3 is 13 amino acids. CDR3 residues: CASSLISGETQYF. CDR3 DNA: TGTGCCAGCAGCTTAATAAGCGGGGAGACCCAGTACTTC.

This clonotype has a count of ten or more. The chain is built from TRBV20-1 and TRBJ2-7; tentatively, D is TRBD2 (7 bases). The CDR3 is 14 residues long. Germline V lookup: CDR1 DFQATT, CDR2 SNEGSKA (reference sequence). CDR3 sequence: CSAGRGPIRDEQYF. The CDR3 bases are TGCAGCGCTGGGCGGGGGCCGATTAGGGACGAGCAGTACTTC.

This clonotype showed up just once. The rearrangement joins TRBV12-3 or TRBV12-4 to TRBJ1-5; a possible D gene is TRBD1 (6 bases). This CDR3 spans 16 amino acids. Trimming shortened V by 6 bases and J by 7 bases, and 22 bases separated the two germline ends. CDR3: CASSPAGARGRQPQHF. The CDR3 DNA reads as TGTGCCAGCAGCCCCGCGGGGGCGCGAGGCCGACAGCCCCAGCATTTT.

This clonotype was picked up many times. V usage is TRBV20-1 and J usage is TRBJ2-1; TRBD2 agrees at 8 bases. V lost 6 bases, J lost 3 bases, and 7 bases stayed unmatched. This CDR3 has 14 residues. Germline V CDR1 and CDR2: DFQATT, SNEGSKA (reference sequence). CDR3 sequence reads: CSATPGGHYNEQFF. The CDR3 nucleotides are TGCAGTGCAACTCCGGGGGGGCACTACAATGAGCAGTTCTTC.

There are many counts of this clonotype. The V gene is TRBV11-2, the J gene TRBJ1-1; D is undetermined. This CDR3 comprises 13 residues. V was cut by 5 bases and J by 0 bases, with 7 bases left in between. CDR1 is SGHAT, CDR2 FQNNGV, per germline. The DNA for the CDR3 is TGTGCCAGCAGCGTAAAGGTGAACACTGAAGCTTTCTTT. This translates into CASSVKVNTEAFF.

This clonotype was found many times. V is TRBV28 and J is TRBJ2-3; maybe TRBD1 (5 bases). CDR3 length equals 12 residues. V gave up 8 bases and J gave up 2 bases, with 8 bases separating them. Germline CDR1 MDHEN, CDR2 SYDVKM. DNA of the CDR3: TGTGCCAGCGCAGGGTACACAGATACGCAGTATTTT. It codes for CASAGYTDTQYF.

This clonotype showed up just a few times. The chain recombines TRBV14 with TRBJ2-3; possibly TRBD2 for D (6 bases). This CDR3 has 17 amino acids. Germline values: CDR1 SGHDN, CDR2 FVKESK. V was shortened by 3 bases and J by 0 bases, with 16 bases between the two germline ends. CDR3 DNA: TGTGCCAGCAGCCACGGGAGCACCTATTCTAGCACAGATACGCAGTATTTT. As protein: CASSHGSTYSSTDTQYF.

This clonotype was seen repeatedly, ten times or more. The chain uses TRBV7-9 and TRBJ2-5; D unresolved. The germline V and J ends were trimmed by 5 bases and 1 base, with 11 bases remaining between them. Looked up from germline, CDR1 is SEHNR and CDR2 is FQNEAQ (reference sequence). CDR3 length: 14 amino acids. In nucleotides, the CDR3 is TGTGCCAGCAGCCCAACAAGCTCCCAAGAGACCCAGTACTTC. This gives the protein CASSPTSSQETQYF.

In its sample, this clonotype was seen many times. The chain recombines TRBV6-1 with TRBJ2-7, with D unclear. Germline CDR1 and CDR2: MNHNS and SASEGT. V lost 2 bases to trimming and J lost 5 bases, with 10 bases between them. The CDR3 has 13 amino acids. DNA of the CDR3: TGTGCCAGCAGTGAAACGGCCCCTGACGAGCAGTACTTC. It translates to CASSETAPDEQYF.

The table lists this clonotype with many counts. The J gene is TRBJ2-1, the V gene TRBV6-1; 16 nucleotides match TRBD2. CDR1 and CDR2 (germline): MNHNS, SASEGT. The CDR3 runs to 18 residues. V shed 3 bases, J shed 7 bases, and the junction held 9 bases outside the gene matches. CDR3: CASSDMGLAGGPENEQFF. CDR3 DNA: TGTGCCAGCAGTGACATGGGACTAGCGGGGGGGCCGGAGAATGAGCAGTTCTTC.

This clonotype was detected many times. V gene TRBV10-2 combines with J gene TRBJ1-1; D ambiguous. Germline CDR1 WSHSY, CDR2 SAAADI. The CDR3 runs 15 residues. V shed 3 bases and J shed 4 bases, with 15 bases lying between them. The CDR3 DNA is TGCGCCAGCAGTGATAATCCAGCCCCGAGCACTGAAGCTTTCTTT. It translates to CASSDNPAPSTEAFF.

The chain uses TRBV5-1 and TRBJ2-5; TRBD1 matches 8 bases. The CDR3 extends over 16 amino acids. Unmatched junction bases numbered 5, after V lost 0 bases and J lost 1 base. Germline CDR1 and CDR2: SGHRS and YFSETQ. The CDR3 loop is CASSLDGRGLQETQYF. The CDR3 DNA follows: TGCGCCAGCAGCTTGGATGGCAGGGGGCTCCAAGAGACCCAGTACTTC.

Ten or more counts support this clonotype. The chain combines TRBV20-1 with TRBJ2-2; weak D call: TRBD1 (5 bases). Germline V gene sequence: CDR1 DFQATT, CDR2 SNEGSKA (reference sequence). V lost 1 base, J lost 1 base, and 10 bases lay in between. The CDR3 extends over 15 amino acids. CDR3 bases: TGCAGTGCTAGAGTGAGGACAAAGAACACCGGGGAGCTGTTTTTT. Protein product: CSARVRTKNTGELFF.